The 9 T cell receptor beta chains below come from one sample, sequenced in a study of human T cells and chemical hapten exposure. TCRdb redid the calling of the RACE reads with MiXCR, one entry per CDR3 protein. The sample consists of about 30,000 distinct CDR3 sequences, 5.8% of them appearing once. Noted time point: patch test 3, about 24 weeks after DPC sensitization. The treatment: therapeutic diphenylcyclopropenone sensitization with weekly scalp DPC. This material consisted of whole blood, taken in connection with sensitization to the hapten diphenylcyclopropenone (DPC). The receptors come from a man aged 25-45 years with alopecia areata. Some clones in this sample may be carry-over from other donors' samples.

This clonotype has a count of ten or more. This chain links TRBV12-3 or TRBV12-4 with TRBJ1-5, with a tentative D call TRBD1 (5 bases). V was shortened by 4 bases and J by 7 bases, with 11 bases between the two germline ends. CDR3 size: 13 residues. CDR3 bases: TGTGCCAGCAGTTGGAGGAGGGACCAGCCCCAGCATTTT. Amino acid sequence: CASSWRRDQPQHF.

This clonotype was found many times. The chain employs TRBV4-3 and TRBJ1-1; tentatively, D is TRBD1 (5 bases). With 4 bases removed from V and 0 bases from J, the gap between germline ends came to 12 bases. CDR1 and CDR2 from the germline V gene are LGHNA and YSLEER. CDR3 length: 15 amino acids. The CDR3 nucleotides are TGCGCCAGCAGCCTTTTTGGCAGGGTGAACACTGAAGCTTTCTTT. It translates to CASSLFGRVNTEAFF.

The table lists this clonotype with many counts. The chain recombines TRBV27 with TRBJ1-6; D unclear. V was trimmed by 3 bases and J by 10 bases, leaving 7 bases between them. The CDR3 spans 12 residues. The germline V gene has CDR1 MNHEY and CDR2 SMNVEV (reference sequence). CDR3 nucleotides: TGTGCCAGCAGTTTCGGAGGATCACCCCTCCACTTT. This sequence encodes CASSFGGSPLHF.

This clonotype qualifies as medium-sized. The J gene is TRBJ2-3, the V gene TRBV11-3, with TRBD2 matching 8 bases. The CDR3 is 16 amino acids. Germline V lookup: CDR1 SGHNT, CDR2 YENEEA. V gave up 6 bases and J gave up 2 bases; unmatched junction bases: 10. CDR3 residues: CASRSGGGTFTDTQYF. The CDR3 coding sequence is TGTGCCAGCAGGTCCGGCGGGGGGACCTTCACAGATACGCAGTATTTT.

This clonotype was counted a few times. The chain employs TRBV29-1 and TRBJ2-3, with unresolved D. This CDR3 region has 11 residues. Trimming left V 4 bases short and J 6 bases short, with 8 bases between. CDR1 is SQVTM, CDR2 ANQGSEA, per germline. CDR3 DNA: TGCAGCGTTGTAAGTCGTGATACGCAGTATTTT. Its protein is CSVVSRDTQYF.

This clonotype was observed many times. The chain joins TRBV12-3 or TRBV12-4 to TRBJ1-2; TRBD1 aligns across 10 bases. The CDR3 length is 14 residues. Trimming took 7 bases from V and 8 from J; bases not matched to a gene: 10. CDR3 DNA: TGTGCCAGCACCCTGACAGGGGGCGCAGGGGGCTACACCTTC. This encodes CASTLTGGAGGYTF.

At least ten counts were recorded for this clonotype. The chain combines TRBV4-3 with TRBJ1-3; the D gene is possibly TRBD1 (5 bases). V was pared by 0 bases and J by 6 bases, with 9 bases between. The germline CDR1 and CDR2 sequences are LGHNA and YSLEER. The CDR3 is 14 amino acids. This chain's CDR3 is CASSQDAGLNTIYF. CDR3 sequence (DNA): TGCGCCAGCAGCCAAGATGCAGGGTTAAACACCATATATTTT.

This clonotype was seen repeatedly, ten times or more. This chain connects TRBV6-5 to TRBJ1-5; D is possibly TRBD1 (6 bases). This CDR3 has 14 amino acids. Trimming took 4 bases from V and 0 from J, leaving 7 bases between them. Germline V gene sequence: CDR1 MNHEY, CDR2 SVGAGI. Written as DNA, the CDR3 is TGTGCCAGCAGTTCACAGGGTAGCAATCAGCCCCAGCATTTT. As protein: CASSSQGSNQPQHF.

At least ten counts were recorded for this clonotype. CDR3 DNA: TGCAGCGTTGAACGGCGGGGGGTTCACGAGCAGTACTTC. Translated, it gives CSVERRGVHEQYF. The chain is built from TRBV29-1 and TRBJ2-7, with TRBD2 matching 8 bases. In germline, CDR1 is SQVTM, CDR2 ANQGSEA. This CDR3 spans 13 amino acids. The trim removed 2 bases at V and 5 bases at J, leaving 5 bases unmatched.